What follows are 23 T cell receptor beta chains derived from one specimen sequenced in a study of T cells in Graves' hyperthyroidism and ophthalmopathy. Template material for amplifying TCR beta CDR3 regions consisted of RNA transcripts. The TCR CDR3 was amplified in a first-round RT-PCR using the HTBI primer set. Each CDR3 protein is one row after TCRdb ran MiXCR on the multiplex PCR reads. Of around 97,000 distinct CDR3 sequences listed, 47% are singletons. Sequencing was carried out using blood. The receptors stem from a man between 35 and 55 years old with Graves' hyperthyroidism.

The chain combines TRBV7-9 with TRBJ2-7; TRBD1 matches at 8 bases. In germline, CDR1 is SEHNR, CDR2 FQNEAQ (reference sequence). The ends lost 1 base at V and 1 base at J; junction bases unmatched: 6. The length of the CDR3 is 16 residues. The CDR3 nucleotides read TGTGCCAGCAGCTTAGGGACAGGGTTGGGATCCTACGAGCAGTACTTC. It yields the protein CASSLGTGLGSYEQYF.

This clonotype was seen repeatedly, ten times or more. V gene TRBV5-8 combines with J gene TRBJ2-5; D may be TRBD1 or TRBD2 (5 bases each). The CDR3 totals 14 residues. Germline V lookup: CDR1 SGHTS, CDR2 YDEGEE. Trimming shortened V by 2 bases and J by 2 bases, and 10 bases separated the two germline ends. The CDR3 loop is CASSFGAIQETQYF. The CDR3 nucleotides are TGTGCCAGCAGCTTCGGGGCAATACAAGAGACCCAGTACTTC.

About this clonotype: A clone one base away is much larger, so this may be a read error. V gene TRBV6-5 combines with J gene TRBJ2-1; possibly TRBD2 for D (5 bases). Per germline, CDR1 MNHEY and CDR2 SVGAGI. The CDR3 has 16 amino acids. DNA for the CDR3: TGTGCCAGCAGTTACCCCGGAGGAGGAGCGCACAAGGAGCAGTTCTTC. This sequence encodes CASSYPGGGAHKEQFF.

This clonotype was detected ten times or more. At one end the junction does not follow the germline gene, possibly because of a read error. This rearrangement joins TRBV10-3 to TRBJ2-1; 9 bases match TRBD1. The CDR3 sequence is 14 residues long. The germline CDR1 and CDR2 sequences are ENHRY and SYGVKD. Written as DNA, the CDR3 is TGTGCCATCGATATAACCCGGGACAGGGTAATTCGCGTCTTC. Amino acids: CAIDITRDRVIRVF.

At least ten counts were recorded for this clonotype. The chain couples TRBV20-1 to TRBJ2-1; 7 positions match TRBD2. The CDR3 loop spans 14 amino acids. The trim removed 5 bases at V and 8 bases at J, leaving 12 bases unmatched. The germline V gene encodes CDR1 DFQATT and CDR2 SNEGSKA (reference sequence). CDR3 in amino acids: CSALPGGSQDEQFF. For the CDR3, the DNA is TGCAGTGCTCTCCCCGGCGGGAGCCAAGATGAGCAGTTCTTC.

In this sample, this clonotype turned up a few times. The chain is built from TRBV6-1 and TRBJ2-3; 7 bases are a match to TRBD1. Trimming removed 5 bases from V and 4 bases from J; junction bases left unmatched: 15. CDR3 length: 17 residues. Germline V gives CDR1 MNHNS, CDR2 SASEGT. CDR3 bases: TGTGCCAGCAGTAGATCCGGACAGGCAGTGCTCGCAGATACGCAGTATTTT. Protein product: CASSRSGQAVLADTQYF.

This clonotype came up many times. The V and J genes are TRBV20-1 and TRBJ2-5; D gene unclear. The CDR3 covers 13 residues. Germline V CDR1 and CDR2: DFQATT, SNEGSKA (reference sequence). The ends were cut back, 3 bases at V and 1 base at J, with 9 bases in the middle. DNA of the CDR3: TGCAGTGCTAGGGGAATGTCCCAAGAGACCCAGTACTTC. This translates into CSARGMSQETQYF.

The sample holds one count of this clonotype. Mismatch with germline at one junction end may stem from a read error. The chain joins TRBV9 to TRBJ2-2, with D perhaps TRBD1 or TRBD2 (6 bases each). Germline V gene data show CDR1 as SGDLS and CDR2 as YYNGEE. This CDR3 is 16 amino acids long. The CDR3 nucleotides read TGTGTCAGCAGCGTAGGATGGGGGGCCATTCCCGGGGAGCTGTTTTTT. Protein: CVSSVGWGAIPGELFF.

This clonotype was detected many times. V gene TRBV9 combines with J gene TRBJ2-7; 7 bases map to TRBD2. V was clipped by 4 bases and J by 3 bases; unmatched bases: 4. From germline, CDR1 is SGDLS and CDR2 YYNGEE. The CDR3 sequence is 13 residues long. For the CDR3, the DNA is TGTGCCAGCAGCTTCTCGGGGGGCTACGAGCAGTACTTC. This codes for CASSFSGGYEQYF.

This clonotype was seen many times. The chain has TRBV19 and TRBJ1-5; D is unresolved. V lost 4 bases and J 5 bases, leaving 12 bases between the germline ends. The V gene's germline CDR1 is LNHDA and CDR2 SQIVND (reference sequence). The CDR3 contains 14 residues. The CDR3 sequence: CASSKEGLHQPQHF. In nucleotides, the CDR3 is TGTGCCAGTAGTAAGGAAGGGTTGCATCAGCCCCAGCATTTT. The full variable domain, completed using reference TRBV19 and TRBJ1-5, is DGGITQSPKYLFRKEGQNVTLSCEQNLNHDAMYWYRQDPGQGLRLIYYSQIVNDFQKGDIAEGYSVSREKKESFPLTVTSAQKNPTAFYLCASSKEGLHQPQHFGDGTRLSIL.

The chain recombines TRBV7-9 with TRBJ2-3, with 10 bases fitting TRBD2. This CDR3 is built from 16 residues. Germline V lookup: CDR1 SEHNR, CDR2 FQNEAQ (reference sequence). Germline trimming cut 5 bases from V and 11 bases from J; bases unmatched to any gene: 16. CDR3 in amino acids: CASSPQAGGSYNEQYF. CDR3 nucleotides: TGTGCCAGCAGCCCACAAGCGGGAGGGTCCTACAATGAGCAGTATTTT.

This clonotype was seen a single time. The J gene is TRBJ2-7, the V gene TRBV5-4, with 12 bases identical to TRBD2. CDR1 SGHNT and CDR2 YYREEE come from the germline V gene (reference sequence). The length of the CDR3 is 17 residues. V lost 4 bases, J lost 7 bases, and 15 bases stayed unmatched. CDR3 residues: CASSVGGLAGPTREQYF. The CDR3 region has the DNA TGTGCCAGCAGCGTTGGCGGACTAGCGGGACCCACTAGGGAGCAGTACTTC.

The chain is built from TRBV20-1 and TRBJ2-7; 9 bases align to TRBD2. The CDR3 is 18 residues long. The germline CDR1 and CDR2 sequences are DFQATT and SNEGSKA (reference sequence). The V gene end was trimmed by 3 bases and the J gene end by 3 bases; junction bases not matched to a gene: 18. CDR3 DNA: TGCAGTGCTAGGGGGGTTAGCGGGAGAGGGGTCTCAGGCTACGAGCAGTACTTC. It translates to CSARGVSGRGVSGYEQYF.

At least ten counts were recorded for this clonotype. V usage is TRBV5-1 and J usage is TRBJ1-4, with a tentative D call TRBD1 (6 bases). The CDR3 contains 17 residues. V shed 4 bases and J shed 3 bases, with 19 bases lying between them. Looked up from germline, CDR1 is SGHRS and CDR2 is YFSETQ. CDR3 sequence (DNA): TGCGCCAGCAGCAGCCAGGGGTTTTCAAGGTCTAATGAAAAACTGTTTTTT. Its protein product is CASSSQGFSRSNEKLFF.

At least ten counts were recorded for this clonotype. V and J are TRBV5-6 and TRBJ1-2; possible D gene TRBD1, 6 bases. Germline lookup yields CDR1 SGHDT and CDR2 YYEEEE. V was clipped by 5 bases and J by 8 bases, with 13 bases between them. The CDR3 is made up of 12 amino acids. This CDR3 reads CASRAEGEGYTF. CDR3 nucleotide sequence: TGTGCCAGCAGGGCGGAGGGGGAGGGCTACACCTTC.

As concerns this clonotype: This likely comes from a read error, as the CDR3 has no conserved phenylalanine or tryptophan at its end. This rearrangement joins TRBV9 to TRBJ1-1; D possibly corresponds to TRBD1 (5 bases). CDR1 SGDLS and CDR2 YYNGEE come from the germline V gene. V shed 3 bases and J shed 5 bases, with 11 bases lying between them. CDR3 length: 13 amino acids. Here the CDR3 reads CASSGTEGTEAFL. The CDR3, as DNA: TGTGCCAGCAGCGGGACGGAGGGGACTGAAGCTTTCTTG.

The chain couples TRBV10-2 to TRBJ2-5; TRBD2 matches at 12 bases. The CDR3 totals 15 residues. CDR1 is WSHSY and CDR2 is SAAADI in the germline V gene. Trimming cost V 8 bases and J 4 bases; bases outside gene matches: 8. The CDR3 loop is CASGSSTSGRETQYF. For the CDR3, the DNA is TGCGCCAGCGGAAGCTCGACTAGCGGGAGAGAGACCCAGTACTTC.

Remarks on this clonotype: The CDR3 ends on some other residue instead of the conserved phenylalanine or tryptophan, so this is likely a read error. The gene calls are TRBV3-1 and TRBJ1-2, with D possibly TRBD1 on 6 matching bases. CDR1 is LGHDT, CDR2 YNNKEL, per germline (reference sequence). The CDR3 is made up of 15 amino acids. V was trimmed by 3 bases and J by 0 bases, leaving 11 bases between them. The CDR3 nucleotides read TGTGCCAGCAGCCAGGTAGGGGGACCTAACTATGGCTACACCTCC. It specifies CASSQVGGPNYGYTS.

This clonotype was detected many times. The chain employs TRBV4-1 and TRBJ2-5; 8 bases map to TRBD2. This CDR3 is 15 amino acids long. Germline-derived CDR1 and CDR2 are MGHRA and YSYEKL. The trim removed 0 bases at V and 1 base at J, leaving 1 base unmatched. CDR3 amino acids: CASSQERGAQETQYF. The CDR3 DNA reads TGCGCCAGCAGCCAAGAGCGGGGGGCCCAAGAGACCCAGTACTTC.

This clonotype was found many times. The gene calls are TRBV5-1 and TRBJ1-1, with TRBD1 matching 8 bases. The CDR3 spans 16 residues. V dropped 4 bases and J dropped 1; count of bases not matched to a gene: 9. CDR1 is SGHRS and CDR2 is YFSETQ in the germline V gene. This chain's CDR3 is CASSPMTGAENTEAFF. Written as DNA, the CDR3 is TGCGCCAGCAGCCCTATGACAGGGGCAGAGAACACTGAAGCTTTCTTT.

This clonotype was counted many times. CDR3 in amino acids: CASSEPLQGSSNQPQHF. As DNA, the CDR3 is TGTGCCAGCAGTGAACCCCTACAGGGATCTAGCAATCAGCCCCAGCATTTT. The chain employs TRBV2 and TRBJ1-5, with D maybe TRBD1 (6 bases). The V end was cut by 2 bases, the J end by 0 bases, with 14 bases between. Per the germline V gene, CDR1 is SNHLY and CDR2 is FYNNEI. This CDR3 has 17 amino acids.

The J gene is TRBJ2-5, the V gene TRBV5-1; TRBD1 aligns across 10 bases. The junction had 3 bases not matched to a gene; V was cut back by 1 base and J by 3 bases. The CDR3 contains 15 residues. Germline V gives CDR1 SGHRS, CDR2 YFSETQ. CDR3 residues: CASSLWTGGEETQYF. CDR3 DNA: TGCGCCAGCAGCTTGTGGACAGGGGGTGAAGAGACCCAGTACTTC.

There are many counts of this clonotype. The chain recombines TRBV2 with TRBJ2-7; D is unclear. The ends were cut back, 6 bases at V and 3 bases at J, with 12 bases in the middle. This CDR3 comprises 13 residues. Germline V gene sequence: CDR1 SNHLY, CDR2 FYNNEI. The DNA of the CDR3 is TGTGCCAGCAGGGAGTCGGACGGCTACGAGCAGTACTTC. Its translation is CASRESDGYEQYF.